The 22 T cell receptor beta chains reported below all come from one sample, sequenced in a study of T-cell memory formation after mild COVID-19. TCRdb reanalysed the 5' RACE reads using MiXCR and keeps one entry per CDR3 protein. The profile shows 110,000 to 150,000 distinct CDR3 sequences, around 25% of them singletons. The sequencing sample was made of PBMCs or a T cell subset sorted from them (not recorded which). These receptors were taken from an adult woman who had mild COVID-19 (a few samples of this study predate the infection). Cell type and time point are not known.

This clonotype has a single count. This chain links TRBV9 with TRBJ2-3, with 11 bases identical to TRBD2. Trimming removed 3 bases from V and 4 bases from J; junction bases left unmatched: 13. The CDR3 runs to 18 residues. The germline V gene has CDR1 SGDLS and CDR2 YYNGEE. As DNA, the CDR3 is TGTGCCAGCAGCGGACAAGCCACACTAGCGGGAGAGGCAGATACGCAGTATTTT. Translating it yields CASSGQATLAGEADTQYF.

The chain's CDR3 is CASTPWDRGDTEAFF. CDR3 bases: TGTGCCAGTACACCTTGGGACAGGGGTGACACTGAAGCTTTCTTT. The chain combines TRBV19 with TRBJ1-1; TRBD1 matches 10 bases. V dropped 7 bases and J dropped 3; count of bases not matched to a gene: 8. The CDR3 runs to 15 residues. Germline CDR1 reads LNHDA; CDR2 reads SQIVND (reference sequence).

V is TRBV5-4 and J is TRBJ2-3, with 10 bases identical to TRBD2. Per the germline V gene, CDR1 is SGHNT and CDR2 is YYREEE (reference sequence). The J segment lost 2 bases and the V segment lost 3 bases, leaving 15 bases of the junction unmatched. CDR3 length: 19 residues. The CDR3 is CASSYLGLAGAGITDTQYF. DNA of the CDR3: TGTGCCAGCAGCTACCTCGGCCTAGCGGGGGCCGGGATCACAGATACGCAGTATTTT.

This chain links TRBV10-3 with TRBJ2-7, with D possibly being TRBD2 (5 bases). This CDR3 spans 13 amino acids. Deletions cut 6 bases from V and 1 base from J, with 10 bases between. Germline assignment: CDR1 ENHRY and CDR2 SYGVKD. This CDR3 reads CAISGGPSYEQYF. The CDR3 DNA reads TGTGCCATCAGCGGAGGACCTTCCTACGAGCAGTACTTC.

This clonotype was picked up a small number of times. V and J are TRBV5-1 and TRBJ2-4, with D uncertain. Deletions cut 4 bases from V and 0 bases from J, with 14 bases between. This CDR3 has 16 amino acids. Germline-derived CDR1 and CDR2 are SGHRS and YFSETQ. The CDR3 loop reads CASSDPTSLAKNIQYF. CDR3 in DNA: TGCGCCAGCAGCGACCCTACGAGCTTAGCCAAAAACATTCAGTACTTC.

The table lists this clonotype with a few counts. This sequence joins TRBV10-3 and TRBJ1-2; D uncertain. Deletions cut 3 bases from V and 3 bases from J, with 8 bases between. CDR1 and CDR2 from the germline V gene are ENHRY and SYGVKD. This CDR3 has 13 residues. The CDR3 is CAISEVEYYGYTF. The CDR3 bases are TGTGCCATCAGTGAAGTGGAATACTATGGCTACACCTTC.

The sample holds a few counts of this clonotype. The CDR3 nucleotides read TGCAGTGCTAGAGACGGGACTCCTCAAGAGACCCAGTACTTC. Amino acids: CSARDGTPQETQYF. The chain is built from TRBV20-1 and TRBJ2-5, with D perhaps TRBD2 (6 bases). CDR1 and CDR2 (germline): DFQATT, SNEGSKA (reference sequence). Between the trimmed V and J ends, which lost 0 bases and 2 bases, there was a span of 10 bases. The CDR3 runs to 14 residues.

The rearrangement uses TRBV7-6 and TRBJ1-1, with D unclear. Deletions cut 2 bases from V and 2 bases from J, with 9 bases between. This CDR3 comprises 14 residues. Germline assignment: CDR1 SGHVS and CDR2 FNYEAQ. DNA of the CDR3: TGTGCCAGCAGCTTAAATTACTTAAACACTGAAGCTTTCTTT. Residues: CASSLNYLNTEAFF.

The gene calls are TRBV29-1 and TRBJ2-1, with a tentative D call TRBD2 (6 bases). The CDR3 contains 12 residues. Germline CDR1 reads SQVTM; CDR2 reads ANQGSEA. Trimming removed 3 bases at V and 9 bases at J, with 12 bases between. The CDR3 loop reads CSVDLGGGEQFF. In nucleotides, the CDR3 is TGCAGCGTTGACCTGGGGGGAGGTGAGCAGTTCTTC.

There are many counts of this clonotype. The gene calls are TRBV11-2 and TRBJ2-7, with TRBD2 matching over 13 bases. The V gene's germline CDR1 is SGHAT and CDR2 FQNNGV. Unmatched junction bases numbered 4, after V lost 5 bases and J lost 3 bases. The CDR3 spans 15 residues. CDR3 residues: CASSPRTSGSYEQYF. CDR3 in DNA: TGTGCCAGCAGCCCGCGGACTAGCGGGAGCTACGAGCAGTACTTC.

The chain carries TRBV6-2 or TRBV6-3 and TRBJ1-1; D unresolved. This CDR3 has 13 amino acids. Between the trimmed V and J ends, which lost 4 bases and 4 bases, there was a span of 10 bases. Germline lookup yields CDR1 MNHEY and CDR2 SVGEGT. The CDR3 here is CASSSGYLTEAFF. CDR3 nucleotide sequence: TGTGCCAGCAGTTCCGGGTACCTCACTGAAGCTTTCTTT.

This rearrangement joins TRBV6-6 to TRBJ2-3, with D uncertain. This CDR3 spans 13 amino acids. The germline V gene encodes CDR1 MNHNY and CDR2 SVGAGI (reference sequence). Trimming cost V 5 bases and J 4 bases, with 10 bases left between them. In DNA form, the CDR3 reads TGTGCCAGCAGTCCTGTGGCCCCAGATACGCAGTATTTT. Its translation: CASSPVAPDTQYF.

This chain links TRBV19 with TRBJ1-5; 7 bases fit TRBD1. Per germline, CDR1 LNHDA and CDR2 SQIVND (reference sequence). The CDR3 runs to 15 residues. The V and J ends lost 5 bases and 1 base, in that order; junction bases with no gene match: 5. The CDR3 coding sequence is TGTGCCAGTAGTCAACAGGGGTACAGCAATCAGCCCCAGCATTTT. This encodes CASSQQGYSNQPQHF.

In DNA form, the CDR3 reads TGTGCCAGCAGCTTGACAACAGCCCAAGAGACCCAGTACTTC. It yields the protein CASSLTTAQETQYF. J is TRBJ2-5 and V is TRBV7-9; no clear D gene. V was cut by 3 bases and J by 1 base, with 9 bases left in between. There are 14 residues in the CDR3. Per germline, CDR1 SEHNR and CDR2 FQNEAQ (reference sequence).

The chain combines TRBV15 with TRBJ2-1; TRBD2 might be the D (5 bases). The CDR3 contains 11 residues. Per germline, CDR1 LNHNV and CDR2 YYDKDF (reference sequence). V was clipped by 8 bases and J by 10 bases, with 12 bases between them. As DNA, the CDR3 is TGTGCCACCCGCCGGGGTCTGGAGCAGTTCTTC. Residues: CATRRGLEQFF.

This chain connects TRBV6-2 or TRBV6-3 to TRBJ2-2; 7 bases are shared with TRBD1. Germline V gene sequence: CDR1 MNHEY, CDR2 SVGEGT. With V trimmed by 6 bases and J by 3 bases, 7 bases remained unmatched. The CDR3 is 15 residues long. The CDR3 coding sequence is TGTGCCAGCAGCCTCGGGACAGCCGACACCGGGGAGCTGTTTTTT. Its translation: CASSLGTADTGELFF.

This clonotype was recorded a few times. This chain joins TRBV4-1 and TRBJ2-5, with 12 bases identical to TRBD2. CDR3 length: 15 residues. Germline V gene data show CDR1 as MGHRA and CDR2 as YSYEKL. Trimming cost V 3 bases and J 4 bases; bases outside gene matches: 3. The CDR3 bases are TGCGCCAGCAGCCAGCCGGGACTAGCGGGAGAGACCCAGTACTTC. Translating it yields CASSQPGLAGETQYF.

This clonotype was detected a few times. This rearrangement joins TRBV4-1 to TRBJ1-5, with 12 bases matching TRBD1. V lost 4 bases and J lost 1; bases outside the gene matches: 5. The CDR3 contains 17 residues. Looked up from germline, CDR1 is MGHRA and CDR2 is YSYEKL. The chain's CDR3 is CASSLGQGAGSNQPQHF. The DNA for the CDR3 is TGCGCCAGCAGCCTGGGACAGGGGGCAGGGAGCAATCAGCCCCAGCATTTT.

The chain carries TRBV6-6 and TRBJ1-1; a weak D match, TRBD1 (6 bases). The CDR3 is made up of 15 amino acids. Germline CDR1 MNHNY, CDR2 SVGAGI (reference sequence). Trimming cost V 6 bases and J 5 bases, with 19 bases left between them. In nucleotides, the CDR3 is TGTGCCAGCAGAGACGAGGGGCAGGGGCGTACTGAAGCTTTCTTT. Translating gives CASRDEGQGRTEAFF.

In this sample, this clonotype turned up many times. The chain joins TRBV7-2 to TRBJ2-5; 13 bases are a match to TRBD2. The junction had 2 bases not matched to a gene; V was cut back by 5 bases and J by 2 bases. Germline-derived CDR1 and CDR2 are SGHTA and FQGNSA. CDR3 length equals 15 residues. The CDR3 DNA reads TGTGCCAGCAGCCTGGGACTAGCGGGACAAGAGACCCAGTACTTC. It yields the protein CASSLGLAGQETQYF.

This clonotype was seen only a few times. The chain employs TRBV5-1 and TRBJ2-1; the D gene is possibly TRBD1 (5 bases). V lost 0 bases, J lost 3 bases, and 10 bases lay in between. Germline lookup yields CDR1 SGHRS and CDR2 YFSETQ. The CDR3 sequence is 15 residues long. The CDR3 reads CASSLALGHYNEQFF. The DNA for the CDR3 is TGCGCCAGCAGCTTGGCGTTGGGGCACTACAATGAGCAGTTCTTC.

This chain joins TRBV24-1 and TRBJ2-3, with D hard to call. V lost 9 bases and J 0 bases, leaving 12 bases between the germline ends. Germline V gene lookup returns CDR1 KGHDR and CDR2 SFDVKD. The CDR3 length is 14 residues. The CDR3 here is CATSSHASTDTQYF. CDR3 coding DNA: TGTGCCACCTCGTCCCACGCTAGCACAGATACGCAGTATTTT.